These 18 T cell receptor beta chains came from one sample sequenced in a study of T-cell reconstitution after alpha-beta-depleted transplantation in children. A TCRbeta library incorporating unique molecular identifiers was prepared. TCRdb recomputed calls from the PCR reads with MiXCR, one row per CDR3 protein. The sample holds around 700,000 distinct CDR3 sequences, approximately 14% seen once. The sample in question was PBMCs, obtained before TCRalphabeta/CD19-depleted stem cell transplant. These receptors all come from a girl aged 2-9 years with congenital amegakaryocytic thrombocytopenia, due to receive a stem cell transplant.

This clonotype was detected only a few times. The chain recombines TRBV9 with TRBJ2-1; 9 bases fit TRBD2. In germline, CDR1 is SGDLS, CDR2 YYNGEE. The CDR3 totals 15 residues. Trimming took 0 bases from V and 8 from J; bases not matched to a gene: 6. The DNA for the CDR3 is TGTGCCAGCAGCGTAGGGCTAGCGGGAATCTATGAGCAGTTCTTC. Its translation: CASSVGLAGIYEQFF.

For this clonotype: A much larger clone lies a single base off, so this may be a read error. The CDR3 end shows no conserved phenylalanine or tryptophan, and so a read error is likely. The chain is built from TRBV5-6 and TRBJ2-7; D remains ambiguous. Germline CDR1 SGHDT, CDR2 YYEEEE. This CDR3 has 15 residues. V was clipped by 4 bases and J by 5 bases, with 19 bases between them. CDR3 sequence (DNA): TGTGCCAGCAGCCACCTACTGAGTTTGGAAGACGAGCAGTACTCC. This sequence encodes CASSHLLSLEDEQYS.

Many counts were recorded for this clonotype. The chain couples TRBV5-6 to TRBJ2-5; no clear D. Trimming stripped 4 bases from V and 4 bases from J, with 11 bases between. Germline V CDR1 and CDR2: SGHDT, YYEEEE. The CDR3 consists of 13 residues. The CDR3 DNA is TGTGCCAGCAGCCCACGTGCGAGAGAGACCCAGTACTTC. Protein: CASSPRARETQYF. The entire variable domain, with the rest obtained from reference TRBV5-6 and TRBJ2-5, is as follows: DAGVTQSPTHLIKTRGQQVTLRCSPKSGHDTVSWYQQALGQGPQFIFQYYEEEERQRGNFPDRFSGHQFPNYSSELNVNALLLGDSALYLCASSPRARETQYFGPGTRLLVL.

The table lists this clonotype with many counts. This rearrangement joins TRBV5-1 to TRBJ2-3; possible D gene TRBD2, 6 bases. The germline V gene has CDR1 SGHRS and CDR2 YFSETQ. V was trimmed by 0 bases and J by 5 bases, leaving 16 bases between them. This CDR3 region has 16 residues. The chain's CDR3 is CASSLGAGRVEDTQYF. The CDR3 DNA sequence: TGCGCCAGCAGCTTGGGGGCGGGAAGAGTCGAAGATACGCAGTATTTT.

This clonotype showed up just a few times. V is TRBV29-1 and J is TRBJ2-1; D not resolved. Trimming stripped 1 base from V and 8 bases from J, with 6 bases between. The CDR3 totals 11 residues. From germline, CDR1 is SQVTM and CDR2 ANQGSEA. The CDR3, as DNA: TGCAGCGTTGAAGTCGTAGATGAGCAGTTCTTC. Amino acids: CSVEVVDEQFF.

This clonotype was picked up a small number of times. The rearrangement links TRBV7-9 to TRBJ2-3, with a weak D call TRBD1 (5 bases). The CDR3 has 15 residues. Per the germline V gene, CDR1 is SEHNR and CDR2 is FQNEAQ (reference sequence). The V gene lost 5 bases and the J gene lost 2 bases, with 14 bases spanning the gap. The chain's CDR3 is CASSPKGPVTDTQYF. The CDR3, as DNA: TGTGCCAGCAGCCCCAAGGGGCCAGTCACAGATACGCAGTATTTT.

J is TRBJ2-1 and V is TRBV5-1; possible D gene TRBD2, 5 bases. CDR1 is SGHRS and CDR2 is YFSETQ in the germline V gene. Trimming left V 0 bases short and J 10 bases short, with 17 bases between. The CDR3 covers 15 residues. CDR3 in amino acids: CASSLDGISSNEQFF. CDR3 bases: TGCGCCAGCAGCTTGGACGGGATCTCCTCCAACGAGCAGTTCTTC.

The rearrangement joins TRBV7-9 to TRBJ2-7; no reliable D call. The V and J ends lost 1 base and 3 bases respectively, with 13 bases between them. The CDR3 is 15 residues long. Germline loops: CDR1 SEHNR, CDR2 FQNEAQ (reference sequence). The CDR3, as DNA: TGTGCCAGCAGCTTAGGACGGGTCACAGACTACGAGCAGTACTTC. Its translation is CASSLGRVTDYEQYF.

This clonotype has only a few counts. The chain carries TRBV20-1 and TRBJ2-4; 14 nucleotides agree with TRBD2. With 6 bases clipped from V and 4 bases from J, the junction kept 11 bases outside the gene matches. This CDR3 spans 17 amino acids. From germline, CDR1 is DFQATT and CDR2 SNEGSKA (reference sequence). The CDR3 is CSAPMTSGRVVKNIQYF. In DNA form, the CDR3 reads TGCAGTGCCCCAATGACTAGCGGGAGGGTTGTGAAAAACATTCAGTACTTC.

The J gene is TRBJ2-2, the V gene TRBV3-1, with D maybe TRBD1 (5 bases). The CDR3 loop spans 18 amino acids. Trimming shortened V by 10 bases and J by 0 bases, and 24 bases separated the two germline ends. Germline V gene sequence: CDR1 LGHDT, CDR2 YNNKEL (reference sequence). In DNA form, the CDR3 reads TGTGCCATCTGTTTTGCCGAAGGGGTCCGGTCGAACACCGGGGAGCTGTTTTTT. Translated: CAICFAEGVRSNTGELFF.

This clonotype was seen ten or more times. The chain combines TRBV5-1 with TRBJ2-5; 9 bases fit TRBD2. V gave up 2 bases and J gave up 5 bases; unmatched junction bases: 4. This CDR3 spans 14 amino acids. Per germline, CDR1 SGHRS and CDR2 YFSETQ. CDR3 DNA sequence: TGCGCCAGCAGCTTTAGCGGGGGAGATGAGACCCAGTACTTC. Translation: CASSFSGGDETQYF. The entire variable domain, with the rest obtained from reference TRBV5-1 and TRBJ2-5, is as follows: KAGVTQTPRYLIKTRGQQVTLSCSPISGHRSVSWYQQTPGQGLQFLFEYFSETQRNKGNFPGRFSGRQFSNSRSEMNVSTLELGDSALYLCASSFSGGDETQYFGPGTRLLVL.

The chain employs TRBV10-3 and TRBJ2-5; the D is unclear. The CDR3 runs 14 residues. The germline gives CDR1 ENHRY, CDR2 SYGVKD. V lost 7 bases and J lost 0, with 12 bases in between. The CDR3 DNA reads as TGTGCCATCACTGATTCTACTAACCAAGAGACCCAGTACTTC. Translating it yields CAITDSTNQETQYF.

This clonotype showed up just a few times. The CDR3 DNA is TGTGCCAGCAGCAAACAATGGGTTACCGGGATTTCTTGGGATGAGCAGTTCTTC. It is translated as CASSKQWVTGISWDEQFF. The chain is built from TRBV11-2 and TRBJ2-1; D is perhaps TRBD2 (5 bases). Germline loops: CDR1 SGHAT, CDR2 FQNNGV. The V end was cut by 5 bases, the J end by 8 bases, with 28 bases between. The length of the CDR3 is 18 residues.

This clonotype was observed many times. This rearrangement joins TRBV6-5 to TRBJ2-2; 10 bases map to TRBD2. Germline CDR1 MNHEY, CDR2 SVGAGI. J lost 1 base, V lost 2 bases, and 25 bases had no gene match. The CDR3 has 24 residues. CDR3 protein: CASSYAILEAYASGSGLNTGELFF. The CDR3 DNA follows: TGTGCCAGCAGTTACGCCATTCTGGAGGCATATGCTAGCGGGAGCGGTTTGAACACCGGGGAGCTGTTTTTT.

The chain employs TRBV20-1 and TRBJ2-7; D not resolved. There are 13 residues in the CDR3. The germline V and J ends were trimmed by 3 bases and 4 bases, with 13 bases remaining between them. Germline V lookup: CDR1 DFQATT, CDR2 SNEGSKA (reference sequence). The CDR3 spells CSASTGNGYEQYF. CDR3 coding DNA: TGCAGTGCTAGTACCGGAAACGGATACGAGCAGTACTTC.

The rearrangement uses TRBV2 and TRBJ2-1; weak D call: TRBD2 (5 bases). V dropped 9 bases and J dropped 5 bases, with 14 bases sitting between them. The CDR3 is 13 residues long. Germline assignment: CDR1 SNHLY and CDR2 FYNNEI. The CDR3: CARRRGANNEQFF. CDR3 bases: TGTGCCAGAAGACGGGGAGCGAACAATGAGCAGTTCTTC.

This clonotype was seen many times. The chain links TRBV5-1 to TRBJ2-5; tentative D call: TRBD2 (6 bases). V dropped 3 bases and J dropped 4 bases, with 10 bases sitting between them. The CDR3 covers 13 residues. Germline V lookup: CDR1 SGHRS, CDR2 YFSETQ. This CDR3 is CASSSLALETQYF. The CDR3 nucleotides read TGCGCCAGCAGCTCCCTAGCGTTAGAGACCCAGTACTTC.

This clonotype was seen a handful of times. This chain connects TRBV5-1 to TRBJ2-5, with 9 bases identical to TRBD2. CDR1 is SGHRS and CDR2 is YFSETQ in the germline V gene. The V gene end was trimmed by 2 bases and the J gene end by 2 bases; junction bases not matched to a gene: 7. The CDR3 is 16 amino acids. CDR3 DNA: TGCGCCAGCAGCTTTCGACTAGCGGTGCAACAAGAGACCCAGTACTTC. It encodes CASSFRLAVQQETQYF.